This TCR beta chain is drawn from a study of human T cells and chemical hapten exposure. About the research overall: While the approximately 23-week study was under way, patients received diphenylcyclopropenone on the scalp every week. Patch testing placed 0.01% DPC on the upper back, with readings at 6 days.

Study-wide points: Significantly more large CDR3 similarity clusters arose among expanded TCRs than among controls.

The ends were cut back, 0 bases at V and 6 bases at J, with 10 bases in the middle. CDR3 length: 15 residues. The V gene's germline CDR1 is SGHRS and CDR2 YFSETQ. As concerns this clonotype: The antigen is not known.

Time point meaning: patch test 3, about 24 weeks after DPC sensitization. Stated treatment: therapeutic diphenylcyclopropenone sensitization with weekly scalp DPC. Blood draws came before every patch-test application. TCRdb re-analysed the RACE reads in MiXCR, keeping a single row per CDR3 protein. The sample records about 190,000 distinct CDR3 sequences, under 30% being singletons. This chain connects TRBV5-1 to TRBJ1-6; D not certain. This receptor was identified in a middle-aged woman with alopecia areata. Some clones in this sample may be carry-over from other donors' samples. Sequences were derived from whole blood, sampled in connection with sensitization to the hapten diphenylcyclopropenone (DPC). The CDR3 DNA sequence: TGCGCCAGCAGCTTGGATTTAAGAAGTAATTCACCCCTCCACTTT. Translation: CASSLDLRSNSPLHF. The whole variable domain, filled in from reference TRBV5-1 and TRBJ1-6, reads KAGVTQTPRYLIKTRGQQVTLSCSPISGHRSVSWYQQTPGQGLQFLFEYFSETQRNKGNFPGRFSGRQFSNSRSEMNVSTLELGDSALYLCASSLDLRSNSPLHFGNGTRLTVT.